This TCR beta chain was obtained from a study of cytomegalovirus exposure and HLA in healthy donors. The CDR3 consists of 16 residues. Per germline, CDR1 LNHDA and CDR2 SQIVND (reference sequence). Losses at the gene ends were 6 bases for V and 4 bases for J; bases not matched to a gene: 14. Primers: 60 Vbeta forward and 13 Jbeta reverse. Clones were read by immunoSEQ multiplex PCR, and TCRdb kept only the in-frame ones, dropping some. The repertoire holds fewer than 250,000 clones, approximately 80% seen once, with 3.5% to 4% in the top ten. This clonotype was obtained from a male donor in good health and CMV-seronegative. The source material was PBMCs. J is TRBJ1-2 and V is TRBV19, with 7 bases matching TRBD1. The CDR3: CASSDRTGAQGYGYTF. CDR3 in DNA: TGTGCCAGTAGCGACAGGACAGGAGCCCAGGGCTATGGCTACACCTTC.